Each of the 11 T cell receptor beta chains below was sequenced from the same sample in a study of blood T cell repertoires in COVID-19. Assay used: immunoSEQ multiplex PCR; TCRdb lists only in-frame clones, some missing. The repertoire has tens of thousands of clones, 87% of them found once; the top ten carry 0.85% to 1.3%. The sequencing sample was made of peripheral blood. All receptors derive from a human donor in a cohort sampled during active COVID-19.

In nucleotides, the CDR3 is TGTGCCTGGAGTCTGTCTAGCGGGAGGGCCGAGCAGTACTTC. This gives the protein CAWSLSSGRAEQYF. The V call is TRBV30, the J call TRBJ2-7; 12 bases agree with TRBD2. Trimming took 2 bases from V and 6 from J; bases not matched to a gene: 5. The CDR3 totals 14 residues. The germline V gene encodes CDR1 GTSNPN and CDR2 SVGIG (reference sequence).

The chain has TRBV6-4 and TRBJ2-2, with TRBD2 matching 8 bases. V shed 4 bases, J shed 0 bases, and the junction held 10 bases outside the gene matches. The CDR3 consists of 18 residues. The germline CDR1 and CDR2 sequences are MRHNA and SNTAGT. The CDR3 DNA sequence: TGTGCCAGCAGTGTGAGAGGACTAGCTAATTCGAACACCGGGGAGCTGTTTTTT. Its protein product is CASSVRGLANSNTGELFF.

A remark on this clone: The sample carries other DNA sequences with the same CDR3. This sequence joins TRBV7-3 and TRBJ2-5, with D possibly TRBD1 on 6 matching bases. CDR1 SGHTA and CDR2 FQGTGA come from the germline V gene. The CDR3 spans 13 residues. V was shortened by 3 bases and J by 5 bases, with 10 bases between the two germline ends. The CDR3 sequence is CASSLGRGETQYF. Here the CDR3 DNA reads TGTGCCAGCAGCTTGGGCAGGGGTGAGACCCAGTACTTC.

The chain carries TRBV7-9 and TRBJ2-3; TRBD2 matches 10 bases. Germline V CDR1 and CDR2: SEHNR, FQNEAQ (reference sequence). With V trimmed by 2 bases and J by 4 bases, 3 bases remained unmatched. The CDR3 totals 15 residues. CDR3 in DNA: TGTGCCAGCAGCTTATTTACTAGCGGGGCAGATACGCAGTATTTT. As protein: CASSLFTSGADTQYF.

In nucleotides, the CDR3 is TGTGCCAGCAGCGGTGACTCATACGAGCAGTACTTC. It specifies CASSGDSYEQYF. This chain connects TRBV9 to TRBJ2-7; D remains ambiguous. Germline V gene sequence: CDR1 SGDLS, CDR2 YYNGEE. Between the trimmed V and J ends, which lost 3 bases and 4 bases, there was a span of 8 bases. The CDR3 sequence is 12 residues long.

CDR3 nucleotide sequence: TGTGCCAGCAGTGAAACAGGAAGGTATGGCTACACCTTC. Amino acid sequence: CASSETGRYGYTF. J is TRBJ1-2 and V is TRBV25-1; D is perhaps TRBD1 (5 bases). Trimming removed 2 bases at V and 5 bases at J, with 9 bases between. CDR3 length equals 13 residues. The V gene's germline CDR1 is MGHDK and CDR2 SYGVNS.

The chain is built from TRBV5-1 and TRBJ2-3, with 9 bases lining up with TRBD2. The ends lost 4 bases at V and 5 bases at J; junction bases unmatched: 11. This CDR3 is 16 amino acids long. Looked up from germline, CDR1 is SGHRS and CDR2 is YFSETQ. The chain's CDR3 is CASSAGGLASLDTQYF. The CDR3 nucleotides read TGCGCCAGCAGCGCGGGAGGACTAGCGAGCTTAGATACGCAGTATTTT.

This chain joins TRBV2 and TRBJ2-7, with 7 positions matching TRBD2. V gave up 4 bases and J gave up 6 bases; unmatched junction bases: 12. The germline gives CDR1 SNHLY, CDR2 FYNNEI. This CDR3 has 15 amino acids. The CDR3 protein is CASSVNRGETGEQYF. DNA for the CDR3: TGTGCCAGCAGTGTTAATCGGGGGGAAACAGGCGAGCAGTACTTC.

The CDR3 sequence is CASSSAGTSYNEQFF. The CDR3, as DNA: TGTGCCAGCAGTTCGGCAGGGACTTCCTACAATGAGCAGTTCTTC. This rearrangement joins TRBV7-3 to TRBJ2-1, with a possible D match to TRBD2 (6 bases). The CDR3 totals 15 residues. In germline, CDR1 is SGHTA, CDR2 FQGTGA. The V end was cut by 6 bases, the J end by 1 base, with 13 bases between.

This chain uses TRBV6-5 with TRBJ1-3; possibly TRBD1 for D (6 bases). Germline V CDR1 and CDR2: MNHEY, SVGAGI. The CDR3 is 12 amino acids. The V and J ends lost 6 bases and 7 bases respectively, with 10 bases between them. The CDR3 coding sequence is TGTGCCAGCAGAACAGGGCTGAACACCATATATTTT. It specifies CASRTGLNTIYF.

The chain combines TRBV28 with TRBJ1-4, with a possible D match to TRBD1 (5 bases). Trimming stripped 6 bases from V and 0 bases from J, with 8 bases between. CDR1 MDHEN and CDR2 SYDVKM come from the germline V gene. The CDR3 consists of 14 residues. CDR3 coding DNA: TGTGCCAGCAGCCTCAGGGCAACTAATGAAAAACTGTTTTTT. Translated, it gives CASSLRATNEKLFF.